These T cell receptor beta chains were read from a single sample in a study of early T cells in non-severe SARS-CoV-2 infection. One entry per CDR3 protein results from TCRdb running MiXCR on the 5' RACE reads. The sample carries about 69,000 distinct CDR3 sequences, around 10% recorded once. Sequenced material: whole blood, taken at baseline. The receptors stem from an adult who was a healthcare worker with PCR-confirmed SARS-CoV-2 infection or an uninfected control (not recorded which). Each CDR3 is given with its conserved first and last residue. D genes are given only for firm matches. Part of the rows lack a size; the others show once, few, many or a class for expanded clones.

size,D,length,J,V,DNA,CDR3
-,-,12,TRBJ2-3,TRBV7-3,TGTGCCAGCAGGGGATTCACAGATACGCAGTATTTT,CASRGFTDTQYF
-,TRBD1,13,TRBJ2-1,TRBV9,TGTGCCAGCAGCTGGAGACAGGGCAATGAGCAGTTCTTC,CASSWRQGNEQFF
few,-,12,TRBJ2-5,TRBV12-5,TGTGCTAGTGGTTTGGAGTACGAGACCCAGTACTTC,CASGLEYETQYF
-,-,13,TRBJ1-6,TRBV20-1,TGCAGTGGGAAGGCGGAACCTAATTCACCCCTCCACTTT,CSGKAEPNSPLHF
-,-,12,TRBJ2-1,TRBV2,TGTGCCAGCAGCCAAGGGCCTAATGAGCAGTTCTTC,CASSQGPNEQFF
few,TRBD1,15,TRBJ2-3,TRBV5-1,TGCGCCAGCAGCTCGACAGGGGGCGGCACAGATACGCAGTATTTT,CASSSTGGGTDTQYF
few,TRBD2,14,TRBJ2-5,TRBV7-2,TGTGCCAGCAGCCTAAGGACTAGCGGAGAGACCCAGTACTTC,CASSLRTSGETQYF
few,-,17,TRBJ1-1,TRBV12-3/TRBV12-4,TGTGCCAGCGACACCTGGGGATCGCGGGCGGTGAACACTGAAGCTTTCTTT,CASDTWGSRAVNTEAFF
few,-,14,TRBJ1-1,TRBV11-3,TGTGCCAGCAGCTTAAGGGGGGATAACACTGAAGCTTTCTTT,CASSLRGDNTEAFF
-,-,15,TRBJ2-2,TRBV12-5,TGTGCTAGTGGGCGGGACAGCGAGTTCTCCGGGGAGCTGTTTTTT,CASGRDSEFSGELFF
many,-,18,TRBJ2-6,TRBV12-5,TGTGCTAGCCCCCAACTCGGGACACTCTTCTCTGGGGCCAACGTCCTGACTTTC,CASPQLGTLFSGANVLTF
few,-,13,TRBJ2-7,TRBV7-2,TGTGCCAGCAGCCCGACTAGAAACTACGAGCAGTACTTC,CASSPTRNYEQYF
few,TRBD1,19,TRBJ1-1,TRBV28,TGTGCCAGCAGTTTATCTTTTTACAGGGGGAGGACGGTGAACACTGAAGCTTTCTTT,CASSLSFYRGRTVNTEAFF
-,TRBD2,16,TRBJ2-3,TRBV7-9,TGTGCCAGCAGCCACGGGACTAGCGGGAGGACAGATACGCAGTATTTT,CASSHGTSGRTDTQYF
few,TRBD1,16,TRBJ1-1,TRBV5-1,TGCGCCAGCAGCTTGGCACTGACAGGGGCAAGGGCTGAAGCTTTCTTT,CASSLALTGARAEAFF
-,-,14,TRBJ1-1,TRBV11-2,TGTGCCAGCAGCTTATTGGGGCAGAACACTGAAGCTTTCTTT,CASSLLGQNTEAFF
few,-,14,TRBJ1-2,TRBV5-1,TGCGCCAGCAGCTTCCTGGACAGTAACTATGGCTACACCTTC,CASSFLDSNYGYTF
many,-,13,TRBJ1-1,TRBV5-1,TGCGCCAGCAGCCACCCAGAGAACACTGAAGCTTTCTTT,CASSHPENTEAFF
many,-,13,TRBJ2-2,TRBV12-3/TRBV12-4,TGTGCCAGCACCCAGACCCCTCTCGGGGAGCTGTTTTTT,CASTQTPLGELFF
few,-,14,TRBJ2-1,TRBV6-2/TRBV6-3,TGTGCCAGCAGATTCGGGGGCTCCTACAATGAGCAGTTCTTC,CASRFGGSYNEQFF
many,TRBD2,14,TRBJ2-3,TRBV7-3,TGTGCCAGCAGCTTAATAGCGGGGGGAGATACGCAGTATTTT,CASSLIAGGDTQYF
few,-,15,TRBJ2-2,TRBV5-1,TGCGCCAGCAGCCAAGGACAGCCCGGTGCCGGGGAGCTGTTTTTT,CASSQGQPGAGELFF
few,-,14,TRBJ1-2,TRBV5-4,TGTGCCAGCAGCTTGGGAGGCTCTAACTATGGCTACACCTTC,CASSLGGSNYGYTF
few,TRBD1,13,TRBJ2-2,TRBV20-1,TGCAGTGCTGGAAGGGGGCCGGACGGGGAGCTGTTTTTT,CSAGRGPDGELFF
-,TRBD1,15,TRBJ2-2,TRBV11-2,TGTGCCAGCAGCGGCCTGACAGGGGGCACCGGGGAGCTGTTTTTT,CASSGLTGGTGELFF
-,-,12,TRBJ1-2,TRBV20-1,TGCAGTGCTGATGACAGCAACTATGGCTACACCTTC,CSADDSNYGYTF
many,-,17,TRBJ2-3,TRBV7-8,TGTGCCAGCAGCTTAGATAGGGGGATGATTAGCACAGATACGCAGTATTTT,CASSLDRGMISTDTQYF
-,-,14,TRBJ2-7,TRBV28,TGTGCCAGCAGTAACTCCGGGACACTAAAACGGCAGTACTTC,CASSNSGTLKRQYF
-,TRBD1,17,TRBJ2-7,TRBV14,TGTGCCAGCAGCCACTTGAAAGGGACAGGACGGCCCCACGAGCAGTACTTC,CASSHLKGTGRPHEQYF
-,TRBD2,19,TRBJ2-2,TRBV7-9,TGTGCCAGCAGCCTACCCCGACTAGCGGGGGGGCCGTTCACCGGGGAGCTGTTTTTT,CASSLPRLAGGPFTGELFF
-,-,14,TRBJ1-4,TRBV7-6,TGTGCCAGCAGCTTAGTGGTTGGGGTCGGAAAACTGTTTTTT,CASSLVVGVGKLFF
many,-,14,TRBJ2-1,TRBV5-1,TGCGCCAGCAGCTTGGTGCCATATTACAATGAGCAGTTCTTC,CASSLVPYYNEQFF
-,TRBD1,15,TRBJ2-7,TRBV2,TGTGCCAGCATCGCCCCCCCGGACAGGGGGCACGAGCAGTACTTC,CASIAPPDRGHEQYF
few,TRBD1,14,TRBJ1-6,TRBV6-1,TGTGCCAGCAGCCAACTGAGACAGGGATCACCCCTCCACTTT,CASSQLRQGSPLHF
many,-,12,TRBJ1-2,TRBV7-9,TGTGCCAGCAGCTTAGAAGGTTATGGCTACACCTTC,CASSLEGYGYTF
many,TRBD1,16,TRBJ1-1,TRBV2,TGTGCCAGCACCCAGACAGGGGGGATTCCGAACACTGAAGCTTTCTTT,CASTQTGGIPNTEAFF
few,-,13,TRBJ2-1,TRBV5-1,TGCGCCAGCAGCTTGGTGCGGGGCAACGAGCAGTTCTTC,CASSLVRGNEQFF
-,TRBD1,17,TRBJ1-2,TRBV19,TGTGCCACCGAGGGCGGGACAGAAGAAGCCTTTAGCTATGGCTACACCTTC,CATEGGTEEAFSYGYTF
-,TRBD2,18,TRBJ2-7,TRBV2,TGTGCCAGCAGTGAAACCGGGACTAGCGGGAGGGTCTCCTACGAGCAGTACTTC,CASSETGTSGRVSYEQYF
few,-,14,TRBJ1-4,TRBV7-2,TGTGCCAGCAGCTTAGACCCCCGTAATGAAAAACTGTTTTTT,CASSLDPRNEKLFF
-,-,13,TRBJ1-2,TRBV30,TGTGCCTGGAGTCCAAACTACCCCCATGGCTACACCTTC,CAWSPNYPHGYTF
many,-,11,TRBJ1-2,TRBV24-1,TGTGCCACCGGGGCAGGGGCAAACTACACCTTC,CATGAGANYTF
many,-,14,TRBJ2-7,TRBV28,TGTGCCAGCGCAACTGGGTTGGGGGGCTACGAGCAGTACTTC,CASATGLGGYEQYF
-,TRBD1,20,TRBJ2-4,TRBV14,TGTGCCAGCAGCCTATTCCCAGGGGGCCCCATTCACCTAGCCAAAAACATTCAGTACTTC,CASSLFPGGPIHLAKNIQYF
few,-,13,TRBJ1-2,TRBV7-6,TGTGCCAGCAGCTCGTCCGCGGGAGAGCGCTACACCTTC,CASSSSAGERYTF
many,TRBD2,15,TRBJ2-2,TRBV20-1,TGCAGTGCTAGAGATGAGCGGGACAACACCGGGGAGCTGTTTTTT,CSARDERDNTGELFF
-,-,15,TRBJ1-1,TRBV4-3,TGCGCCAGCAGCGCCGGCAGGGGCCTTAACACTGAAGCTTTCTTT,CASSAGRGLNTEAFF
many,-,14,TRBJ2-5,TRBV11-3,TGTGCCAGCAGCTTAGGGGCAGGGCAAGAGACCCAGTACTTC,CASSLGAGQETQYF
few,-,13,TRBJ1-6,TRBV4-1,TGCGCCAGCAGCTCAAGGGTACCTTCACCCCTCCACTTT,CASSSRVPSPLHF
many,-,14,TRBJ2-2,TRBV7-3,TGTGCCAGCAGCTTTCAGGGTACCACCGGGGAGCTGTTTTTT,CASSFQGTTGELFF
many,-,14,TRBJ1-1,TRBV12-5,TGTGCTAGTGGTTTGGGGACTATCCGCACTGAAGCTTTCTTT,CASGLGTIRTEAFF
-,-,13,TRBJ1-5,TRBV27,TGTGCCAGCAGTAGCAGACAGAATCAGCCCCAGCATTTT,CASSSRQNQPQHF
-,TRBD1,15,TRBJ2-2,TRBV19,TGTGCCAGTAGTATGACAGGGGGCTTCACCGGGGAGCTGTTTTTT,CASSMTGGFTGELFF
few,-,15,TRBJ2-7,TRBV7-9,TGTGCCAGCAGCTCCCTAATGGGGGTGGACGGGGAGCAGTACTTC,CASSSLMGVDGEQYF
few,-,13,TRBJ1-6,TRBV5-4,TGTGTCACGCGGGACTCCTATAATTCACCCCTCCACTTT,CVTRDSYNSPLHF
few,-,12,TRBJ1-1,TRBV7-8,TGTGCCAGCAGCGTAGACAGTTTTGAAGCTTTCTTT,CASSVDSFEAFF
many,TRBD1,15,TRBJ1-1,TRBV20-1,TGCAGTGCTAGTCCGACAGGGGGCGGGAGCACTGAAGCTTTCTTT,CSASPTGGGSTEAFF
many,-,14,TRBJ2-5,TRBV11-2,TGTGCCAGCAGCTTAAGCCCAGGGAAAGAGACCCAGTACTTC,CASSLSPGKETQYF
many,-,10,TRBJ2-1,TRBV20-1,TGCAGTGCCCACATGAATGAGCAGTTCTTC,CSAHMNEQFF
-,-,12,TRBJ2-7,TRBV2,TGTGCCAGCAGTGAAGTCAGGTACGAGCAGTACTTC,CASSEVRYEQYF